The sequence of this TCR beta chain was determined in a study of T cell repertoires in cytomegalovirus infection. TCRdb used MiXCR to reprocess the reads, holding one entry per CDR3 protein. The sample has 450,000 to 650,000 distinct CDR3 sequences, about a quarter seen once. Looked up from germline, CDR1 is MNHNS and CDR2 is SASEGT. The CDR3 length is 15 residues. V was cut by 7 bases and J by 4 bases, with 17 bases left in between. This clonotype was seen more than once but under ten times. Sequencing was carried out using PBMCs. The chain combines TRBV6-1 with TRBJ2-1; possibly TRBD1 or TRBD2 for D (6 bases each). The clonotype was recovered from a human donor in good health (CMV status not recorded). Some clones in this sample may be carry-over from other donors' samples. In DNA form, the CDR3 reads TGTGCCAGCACCTCTCACGGGGGCGAGTACAATGAGCAGTTCTTC. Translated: CASTSHGGEYNEQFF.